This TCR beta chain was profiled in a study of cytomegalovirus exposure and HLA in healthy donors. PCR was performed using 60 Vbeta and 13 Jbeta primers. Produced via immunoSEQ multiplex PCR; TCRdb's table is partial and in-frame only. The data hold 170,000 or so clones, with 80% observed a single time. Notes on the study in general: Most of the CMV-associated TCR beta chains (in a later analysis) appeared to be HLA-restricted.

Trimming shortened V by 5 bases and J by 2 bases, and 12 bases separated the two germline ends. The CDR3 is 14 amino acids. Looked up from germline, CDR1 is SGHTA and CDR2 is FQGTGA. Turning to this clone: Its specificity is not known.

The receptor was derived from a woman between 45 and 65 years old in good health and CMV-seropositive. Sequencing used PBMCs. The chain carries TRBV7-3 and TRBJ1-2, with D perhaps TRBD1 (5 bases). CDR3 in DNA: TGTGCCAGCAGCCCCCCGGACACGAACTATGGCTACACCTTC. This encodes CASSPPDTNYGYTF.